The 17 T cell receptor beta chains below all came from one sample that was sequenced in a study of T-cell reconstitution after alpha-beta-depleted transplantation in children. Unique molecular identifiers were built into the TCRbeta library. MiXCR was run by TCRdb on the PCR reads, yielding one entry per CDR3 protein. The sample holds approximately 590,000 distinct CDR3 sequences; about 10% are singletons and the top ten take 4% to 5%. The specimen was PBMCs from the stem cell graft donor, collected from the stem cell graft. The receptors were gathered from a human donor who donated a stem cell graft to a child with acute myeloid leukemia.

This clonotype has ten or more counts. The V gene is TRBV18, the J gene TRBJ2-1, with D possibly TRBD2 on 5 matching bases. Germline V gene lookup returns CDR1 KGHSH and CDR2 LQKENI. The CDR3 loop spans 15 amino acids. V dropped 3 bases and J dropped 2 bases, with 11 bases sitting between them. The CDR3 bases are TGTGCCAGCTCACCCCCCCGGGATCCCTACAATGAGCAGTTCTTC. As protein: CASSPPRDPYNEQFF.

The table lists this clonotype with a few counts. This CDR3 is CASTAPDRQVGYTF. The CDR3 DNA reads TGTGCCAGCACCGCCCCAGACAGGCAGGTCGGCTACACCTTC. This rearrangement joins TRBV12-3 or TRBV12-4 to TRBJ1-2, with D tentatively TRBD1 (6 bases). The germline V and J ends were trimmed by 7 bases and 8 bases, with 20 bases remaining between them. The CDR3 totals 14 residues.

This clonotype occurred many times. The V and J genes are TRBV27 and TRBJ1-5; D call uncertain. The CDR3 runs to 14 residues. Germline V gene data show CDR1 as MNHEY and CDR2 as SMNVEV (reference sequence). Trimming took off 2 bases at V and 5 bases at J, with 10 bases between the two ends. CDR3 loop: CASSLGWLDQPQHF. CDR3 DNA: TGTGCCAGCAGTTTAGGGTGGTTGGATCAGCCCCAGCATTTT.

Of note for this clonotype: This sequence may be a read error, since a much larger clone differs from it by one base. The rearrangement uses TRBV7-3 and TRBJ2-2; the D is unclear. This CDR3 comprises 14 residues. V lost 4 bases to trimming and J lost 7 bases, with 13 bases between them. Per germline, CDR1 SGHTA and CDR2 FQGTGA. This chain's CDR3 is CASSSPVGLGELFF. The CDR3, as DNA: TGTGCCAGCAGCTCCCCCGTCGGGCTCGGGGAGCTGTTTTTT.

This clonotype appeared many times. This chain uses TRBV20-1 with TRBJ2-5; D may be TRBD1 or TRBD2 (5 bases each). Trimming took off 7 bases at V and 0 bases at J, with 9 bases between the two ends. CDR3 length: 12 amino acids. Germline V CDR1 and CDR2: DFQATT, SNEGSKA (reference sequence). In DNA, the CDR3 is TGCAGTGTAGGGACCTACCAAGAGACCCAGTACTTC. This translates into CSVGTYQETQYF.

This chain uses TRBV20-1 with TRBJ2-1; TRBD2 matches 11 bases. The CDR3 is 13 residues long. Germline V gives CDR1 DFQATT, CDR2 SNEGSKA (reference sequence). Trimming removed 1 base from V and 12 bases from J; junction bases left unmatched: 5. The CDR3 loop is CSARATSGSLQFF. As DNA, the CDR3 is TGCAGTGCTAGAGCTACTAGCGGGAGTTTGCAGTTCTTC.

Ten or more counts support this clonotype. V and J are TRBV10-3 and TRBJ1-1, with TRBD1 matching 7 bases. The CDR3 extends over 13 amino acids. CDR1 is ENHRY, CDR2 SYGVKD, per germline. V was pared by 11 bases and J by 0 bases, with 6 bases of the junction left unmatched. The CDR3 spells CAVKDRVNTEAFF. The DNA for the CDR3 is TGTGCCGTTAAAGACAGGGTGAACACTGAAGCTTTCTTT.

The sample holds many counts of this clonotype. V gene TRBV12-3 or TRBV12-4 combines with J gene TRBJ2-5, with 12 bases that match TRBD2. The CDR3 is 16 residues long. The ends lost 6 bases at V and 0 bases at J; junction bases unmatched: 5. CDR3 DNA sequence: TGTGCCAGCAGAGAAGGACTAGCGGGACACCAAGAGACCCAGTACTTC. Translating it yields CASREGLAGHQETQYF.

This clonotype has just a few counts. The J gene is TRBJ1-6, the V gene TRBV20-1, with D perhaps TRBD1 (6 bases). CDR1 DFQATT and CDR2 SNEGSKA come from the germline V gene (reference sequence). The CDR3 consists of 14 residues. V dropped 1 base and J dropped 8 bases, with 12 bases sitting between them. CDR3 DNA sequence: TGCAGTGCTAGAGGCCAGGGGCCCTATTCACCCCTCCACTTT. Its translation is CSARGQGPYSPLHF.

This clonotype was seen a handful of times. The chain recombines TRBV7-6 with TRBJ2-1, with 7 positions matching TRBD2. J lost 3 bases, V lost 1 base, and 18 bases had no gene match. Germline CDR1 and CDR2: SGHVS and FNYEAQ. The CDR3 contains 20 residues. CDR3: CASSLEAGGRALSGYNEQFF. CDR3 coding DNA: TGTGCCAGCAGCTTAGAGGCGGGCGGGAGAGCTCTCTCTGGCTACAATGAGCAGTTCTTC.

This clonotype came up many times. This sequence joins TRBV20-1 and TRBJ2-3; D is uncertain. V lost 1 base and J 1 base, leaving 6 bases between the germline ends. CDR1 and CDR2 from the germline V gene are DFQATT and SNEGSKA (reference sequence). The CDR3 is 13 amino acids. For the CDR3, the DNA is TGCAGTGCTAGAGTGGTTGGCACAGATACGCAGTATTTT. Translation gives CSARVVGTDTQYF.

This clonotype was observed a handful of times. CDR3 sequence: CASSLSLDTEAFF. In DNA form, the CDR3 reads TGTGCCAGCAGCTTAAGTCTTGACACTGAAGCTTTCTTT. The chain has TRBV7-3 and TRBJ1-1, with D unclear. The CDR3 is 13 amino acids. The germline V gene encodes CDR1 SGHTA and CDR2 FQGTGA. Trimming took off 1 base at V and 3 bases at J, with 6 bases between the two ends.

This clonotype was seen ten or more times. The CDR3 nucleotides are TGCAGTGCTAGATTCTACTCAGACACAGATACGCAGTATTTT. It encodes CSARFYSDTDTQYF. The genes are TRBV20-1 and TRBJ2-3; D unclear. V was cut by 2 bases and J by 2 bases, with 11 bases left in between. The CDR3 runs to 14 residues. Germline CDR1 DFQATT, CDR2 SNEGSKA (reference sequence).

The CDR3 region is CSAAGTRSEQYF. CDR3 DNA sequence: TGCAGTGCAGCCGGGACTAGGAGCGAGCAGTACTTC. The V call is TRBV20-1, the J call TRBJ2-7; 8 bases match TRBD2. The CDR3 covers 12 residues. CDR1 is DFQATT, CDR2 SNEGSKA, per germline (reference sequence). The V and J ends lost 6 bases and 6 bases, in that order; junction bases with no gene match: 7.

This clonotype has just one count. V is TRBV6-1 and J is TRBJ2-7; D might be TRBD2 (6 bases). The CDR3 sequence is 14 residues long. V was pared by 4 bases and J by 3 bases, with 13 bases between. Germline assignment: CDR1 MNHNS and CDR2 SASEGT. The CDR3 DNA reads TGTGCCAGCAGTGCGCCCGGGGGTAACTACGAGCAGTACTTC. This codes for CASSAPGGNYEQYF.

Only a few counts were recorded for this clonotype. The CDR3 loop is CASSHAGAEVLRAEQFF. The CDR3 DNA reads as TGTGCCAGCAGCCATGCAGGGGCCGAGGTCTTAAGGGCTGAGCAGTTCTTC. The genes are TRBV3-1 and TRBJ2-1, with D maybe TRBD1 (6 bases). This CDR3 is built from 17 residues. V lost 3 bases, J lost 9 bases, and 24 bases lay in between. Germline V gene data show CDR1 as LGHDT and CDR2 as YNNKEL (reference sequence).

This clonotype showed up just a few times. The V call is TRBV27, the J call TRBJ2-7; D is possibly TRBD1 (5 bases). The CDR3 runs 15 residues. Trimming took off 5 bases at V and 0 bases at J, with 14 bases between the two ends. Germline CDR1 and CDR2: MNHEY and SMNVEV (reference sequence). For the CDR3, the DNA is TGTGCCAGCAGTCAAGACAGTCTAAACTCCTACGAGCAGTACTTC. Protein: CASSQDSLNSYEQYF.